The 17 T cell receptor beta chains reported below all come from one sample, sequenced in a study of cytomegalovirus exposure and HLA in healthy donors (dated by TCRdb to 2016 to 2017). Library preparation used the immunoSEQ multiplex PCR assay. For the multiplex PCR, a mixture combining 60 forward primers for TCR Vbeta segments and 13 reverse primers for TCR Jbeta segments was used. The table comes from immuneACCESS by way of TCRdb, which keeps in-frame sequences with V and J called. Part of the clones is missing from these tables; in studies checked, under half for an unresolved V gene and the rest for unknown reasons. In this sample the table shows about 90,000 clones, 65% to 85% of which occur a single time. The ten most abundant clones make up under 20% of the sample. Source material: PBMCs. The origin of the receptors is a woman in her fifties or sixties in good health and CMV-seropositive.

This clone came up a few times. This sequence joins TRBV2 and TRBJ1-5, with 7 positions matching TRBD1. With V trimmed by 8 bases and J by 6 bases, 7 bases remained unmatched. This CDR3 contains 13 residues. Germline-derived CDR1 and CDR2 are SNHLY and FYNNEI. CDR3 protein: CASQGGEGQPQHF. The CDR3 region has the DNA TGTGCCAGCCAGGGGGGCGAGGGTCAGCCCCAGCATTTT.

The genes are TRBV21-1 and TRBJ1-5. TRBV21-1 is tagged as a pseudogene. This CDR3 is built from 15 residues. The CDR3 region has the DNA TGTGCCAGCAGTGAGGGGGAGGGGTTCAATCAGCCCCAGCATTTT. Amino acid sequence: CASSEGEGFNQPQHF.

The DNA for the CDR3 is TGTGCCAGCAGCCCAGATGGAGGGGGCAGTGAGACCCAGTACTTC. Protein: CASSPDGGGSETQYF. The chain joins TRBV9 to TRBJ2-5; the D gene is possibly TRBD1 (7 bases). In germline, CDR1 is SGDLS, CDR2 YYNGEE. This CDR3 is built from 15 residues. The V gene lost 4 bases and the J gene lost 5 bases, with 18 bases spanning the gap.

V and J are TRBV12-5 and TRBJ2-7; 9 positions agree with TRBD1. The germline CDR1 and CDR2 sequences are LGHNT and FRNRAP. Germline trimming cut 7 bases from V and 6 bases from J; bases unmatched to any gene: 7. The CDR3 totals 13 residues. The CDR3 is CASAPGQGFEQYF. CDR3 bases: TGTGCTAGTGCCCCCGGACAGGGGTTCGAGCAGTACTTC.

The genes are TRBV19 and TRBJ2-1, with 10 bases matching TRBD2. The V gene end was trimmed by 2 bases and the J gene end by 6 bases; junction bases not matched to a gene: 1. The CDR3 is made up of 14 amino acids. Germline V CDR1 and CDR2: LNHDA, SQIVND (reference sequence). CDR3 region: CASSIRTSGNEQFF. The CDR3 DNA is TGTGCCAGTAGTATACGGACTAGCGGCAATGAGCAGTTCTTC.

This clone occurred a few times. This chain uses TRBV2 with TRBJ1-4; 8 bases map to TRBD1. The CDR3 spans 15 residues. Germline V gene lookup returns CDR1 SNHLY and CDR2 FYNNEI. V trimming: 6 bases; J trimming: 4 bases; junction bases outside the gene matches: 7. CDR3: CASSLQGVVNEKLFF. The CDR3 nucleotides are TGTGCCAGCAGCTTACAGGGGGTCGTTAATGAAAAACTGTTTTTT.

The rearrangement links TRBV6-5 to TRBJ1-5, with D possibly matching TRBD1 (6 bases). V lost 5 bases and J 1 base, leaving 12 bases between the germline ends. The CDR3 consists of 15 residues. Germline CDR1 and CDR2: MNHEY and SVGAGI. The CDR3 DNA reads TGTGCCAGCAGTCCTACAGGGCTAAGCAATCAGCCCCAGCATTTT. Its translation: CASSPTGLSNQPQHF.

About this clone: Other nucleotide sequences from this sample produce the same CDR3. The chain carries TRBV11-2 and TRBJ2-5, with TRBD1 matching 8 bases. The V segment lost 0 bases and the J segment 5 bases; nucleotides outside the gene matches: 2. Germline V gene sequence: CDR1 SGHAT, CDR2 FQNNGV. The CDR3 has 14 amino acids. Written as DNA, the CDR3 is TGTGCCAGCAGCTTAGACAGGGGGCAGGAGACCCAGTACTTC. As protein: CASSLDRGQETQYF.

V and J are TRBV29-1 and TRBJ2-3, with D perhaps TRBD2 (5 bases). V was shortened by 4 bases and J by 9 bases, with 17 bases between the two germline ends. The CDR3 runs to 13 residues. The germline V gene has CDR1 SQVTM and CDR2 ANQGSEA. CDR3 residues: CSVGSPTLGTQYF. In DNA, the CDR3 is TGCAGCGTTGGTAGTCCTACACTAGGGACGCAGTATTTT.

This chain links TRBV10-2 with TRBJ1-6; maybe TRBD1 (6 bases). This CDR3 spans 15 amino acids. Trimming cost V 2 bases and J 2 bases, with 7 bases left between them. The germline CDR1 and CDR2 sequences are WSHSY and SAAADI. This chain's CDR3 is CASSEGDTYNSPLHF. As DNA, the CDR3 is TGCGCCAGCAGTGAGGGGGACACCTATAATTCACCCCTCCACTTT.

The chain couples TRBV6-1 to TRBJ2-2; D not resolved. V lost 10 bases and J 0 bases, leaving 12 bases between the germline ends. CDR3 size: 14 residues. Germline V gene data show CDR1 as MNHNS and CDR2 as SASEGT. The CDR3 DNA is TGTGCCACCACCCAATTAGCGAACACCGGGGAGCTGTTTTTT. It yields the protein CATTQLANTGELFF.

A few counts support this clone. This chain connects TRBV7-9 to TRBJ1-4; D is perhaps TRBD1 (5 bases). Looked up from germline, CDR1 is SEHNR and CDR2 is FQNEAQ (reference sequence). Trimming pared 2 bases from V and 13 bases from J, leaving 17 bases between. The CDR3 consists of 14 residues. The CDR3 here is CASSLKGVRDGLFF. DNA for the CDR3: TGTGCCAGCAGCTTAAAAGGGGTTCGTGATGGACTGTTTTTT.

This chain uses TRBV15 with TRBJ2-1, with a weak D call TRBD2 (6 bases). The CDR3 consists of 13 residues. V lost 5 bases, J lost 6 bases, and 11 bases lay in between. Germline CDR1 is LNHNV and CDR2 is YYDKDF (reference sequence). The CDR3 DNA sequence: TGTGCCACCAGCTCGTCGGGAGCCAATGAGCAGTTCTTC. Its translation: CATSSSGANEQFF.

The CDR3 reads CSVARTGGTEAFF. The CDR3 nucleotides read TGCAGCGTTGCCAGGACAGGGGGCACTGAAGCTTTCTTT. The gene calls are TRBV29-1 and TRBJ1-1; TRBD1 matches 10 bases. The V gene's germline CDR1 is SQVTM and CDR2 ANQGSEA. V lost 4 bases and J lost 4; bases outside the gene matches: 3. The CDR3 totals 13 residues.

V is TRBV27 and J is TRBJ2-2; D unclear. This CDR3 is 13 amino acids long. The V gene's germline CDR1 is MNHEY and CDR2 SMNVEV (reference sequence). Trimming removed 0 bases at V and 6 bases at J, with 5 bases between. DNA of the CDR3: TGTGCCAGCAGTTTATCCCGTGCCGGGGAGCTGTTTTTT. Its translation is CASSLSRAGELFF.

The V call is TRBV7-9, the J call TRBJ1-2; possibly TRBD1 for D (6 bases). CDR1 is SEHNR and CDR2 is FQNEAQ in the germline V gene (reference sequence). The CDR3 totals 15 residues. V lost 4 bases to trimming and J lost 8 bases, with 20 bases between them. In DNA form, the CDR3 reads TGTGCCAGCAGCTCCTCCGGGGGGCCCGCACGGGGCTACACCTTC. Residues: CASSSSGGPARGYTF.

J is TRBJ1-6 and V is TRBV4-1; D remains unclear. The germline V gene encodes CDR1 MGHRA and CDR2 YSYEKL. V lost 0 bases and J lost 10, with 7 bases in between. The CDR3 covers 13 residues. The CDR3 spells CASSQDTVSPLHF. CDR3 nucleotides: TGCGCCAGCAGCCAAGATACTGTCTCACCCCTCCACTTT.